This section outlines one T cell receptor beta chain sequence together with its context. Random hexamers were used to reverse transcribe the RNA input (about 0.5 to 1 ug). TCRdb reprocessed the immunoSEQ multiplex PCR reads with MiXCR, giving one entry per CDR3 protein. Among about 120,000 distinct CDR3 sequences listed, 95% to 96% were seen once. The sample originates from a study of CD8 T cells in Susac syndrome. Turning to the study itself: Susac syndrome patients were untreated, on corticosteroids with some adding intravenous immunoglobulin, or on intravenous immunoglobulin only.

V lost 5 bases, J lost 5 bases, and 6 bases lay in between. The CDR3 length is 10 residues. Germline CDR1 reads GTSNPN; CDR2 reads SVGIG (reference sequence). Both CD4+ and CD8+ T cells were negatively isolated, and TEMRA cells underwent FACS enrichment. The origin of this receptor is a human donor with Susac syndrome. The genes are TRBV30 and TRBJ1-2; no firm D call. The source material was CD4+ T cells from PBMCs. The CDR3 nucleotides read TGTGCCTGGGGTGAATATGGCTACACCTTC. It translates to CAWGEYGYTF.